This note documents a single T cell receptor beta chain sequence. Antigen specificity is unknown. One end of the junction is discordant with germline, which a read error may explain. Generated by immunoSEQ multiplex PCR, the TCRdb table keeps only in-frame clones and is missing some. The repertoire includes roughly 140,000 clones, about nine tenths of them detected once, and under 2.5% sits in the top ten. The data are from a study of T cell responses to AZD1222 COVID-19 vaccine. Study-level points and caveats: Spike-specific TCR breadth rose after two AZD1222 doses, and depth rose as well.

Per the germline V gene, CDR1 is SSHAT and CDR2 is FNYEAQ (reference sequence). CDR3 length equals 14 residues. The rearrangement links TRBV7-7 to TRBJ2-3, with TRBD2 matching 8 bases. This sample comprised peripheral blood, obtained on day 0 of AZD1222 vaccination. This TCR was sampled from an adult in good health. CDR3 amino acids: CASSQTSATDTQYF. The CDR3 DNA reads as TGTGCTAGCAGCCAGACTAGCGCGACAGATACGCAGTATTTT.